The clone carrying this T cell receptor (beta chain) was detected many times. Its antigen remains unknown. Before thyroid surgery, none of the patients had received any treatment. These data are taken from a study of metastatic and nonmetastatic thyroid tumors. As for the study in general: Blood and tumor or nodule tissue repertoires from malignant and benign thyroid patients were compared. Study-wide results and caveats: Compared with benign nodules, malignant thyroid tumors were reported to have significantly higher TCR beta diversity in both blood and tumor.

With 2 bases clipped from V and 6 bases from J, the junction kept 3 bases outside the gene matches. Looked up from germline, CDR1 is SGHTA and CDR2 is FQGNSA. The CDR3 covers 15 residues. Original data processing: Built for papillary thyroid cancer, a distant-metastasis classifier drew on CDR3 differences across clinicopathological groups. From the PCR reads, TCRdb re-called clones with MiXCR. TCRdb's processing, not the authors' own work, is the source of the V and J calls. The data hold 84,000 or so clones, with less than 10% observed a single time. The sample taken for sequencing was blood. The chain has TRBV7-2 and TRBJ1-5; 11 bases are a match to TRBD1. The sequence was obtained from a female donor with papillary thyroid cancer or a benign thyroid nodule (not recorded which). Some clones in this sample may be carry-over from other donors' samples. In nucleotides, the CDR3 is TGTGCCAGCAGCTTATCGGGACAGGGGGGTCAGCCCCAGCATTTT. Protein product: CASSLSGQGGQPQHF.